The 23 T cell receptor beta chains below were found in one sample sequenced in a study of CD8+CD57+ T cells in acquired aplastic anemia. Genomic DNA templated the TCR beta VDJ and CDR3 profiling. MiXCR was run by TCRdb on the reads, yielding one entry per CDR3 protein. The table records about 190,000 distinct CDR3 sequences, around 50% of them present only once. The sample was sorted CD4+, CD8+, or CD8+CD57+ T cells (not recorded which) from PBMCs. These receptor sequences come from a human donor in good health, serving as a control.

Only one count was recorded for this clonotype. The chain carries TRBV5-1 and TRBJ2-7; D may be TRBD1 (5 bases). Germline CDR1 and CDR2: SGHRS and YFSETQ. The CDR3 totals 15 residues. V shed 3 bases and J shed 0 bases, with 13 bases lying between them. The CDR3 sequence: CASSWNRKSSYEQYF. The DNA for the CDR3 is TGCGCCAGCAGCTGGAACAGGAAGAGCTCCTACGAGCAGTACTTC.

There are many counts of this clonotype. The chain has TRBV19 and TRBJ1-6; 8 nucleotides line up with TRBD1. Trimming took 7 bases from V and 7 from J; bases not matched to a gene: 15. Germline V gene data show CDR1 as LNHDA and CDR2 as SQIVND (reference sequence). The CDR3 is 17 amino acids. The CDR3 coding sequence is TGTGCCAGTAAAAGAGGGACAGGTGAATGGGTCAATTCACCCCTCCACTTT. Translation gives CASKRGTGEWVNSPLHF.

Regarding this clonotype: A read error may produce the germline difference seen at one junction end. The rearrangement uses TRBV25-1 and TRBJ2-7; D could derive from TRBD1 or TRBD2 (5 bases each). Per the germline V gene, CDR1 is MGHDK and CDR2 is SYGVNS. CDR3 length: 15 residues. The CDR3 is CASSPLGVLTYEQYF. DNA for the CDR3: TGTGCTAGCAGTCCCTTGGGGGTCCTTACCTACGAGCAGTACTTC.

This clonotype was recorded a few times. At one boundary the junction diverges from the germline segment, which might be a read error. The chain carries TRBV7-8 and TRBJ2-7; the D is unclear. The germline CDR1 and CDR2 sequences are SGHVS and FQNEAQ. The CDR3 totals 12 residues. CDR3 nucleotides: TGCGCCAGCAGTAGGTCGTCCTACGAGCAGTACTTC. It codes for CASSRSSYEQYF.

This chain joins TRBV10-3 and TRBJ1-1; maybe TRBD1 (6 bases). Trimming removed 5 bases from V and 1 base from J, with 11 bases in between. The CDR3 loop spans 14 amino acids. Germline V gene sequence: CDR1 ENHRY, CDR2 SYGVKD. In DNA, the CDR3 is TGTGCCATCAGTCGGGGGGCTGCGAACACTGAAGCTTTCTTT. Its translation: CAISRGAANTEAFF.

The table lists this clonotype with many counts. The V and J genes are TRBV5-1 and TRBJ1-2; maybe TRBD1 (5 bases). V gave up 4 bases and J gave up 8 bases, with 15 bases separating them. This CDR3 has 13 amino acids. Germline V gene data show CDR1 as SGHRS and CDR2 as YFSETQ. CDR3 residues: CASSAPGPRGYTF. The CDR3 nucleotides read TGCGCCAGCAGCGCCCCGGGACCGAGGGGCTACACCTTC.

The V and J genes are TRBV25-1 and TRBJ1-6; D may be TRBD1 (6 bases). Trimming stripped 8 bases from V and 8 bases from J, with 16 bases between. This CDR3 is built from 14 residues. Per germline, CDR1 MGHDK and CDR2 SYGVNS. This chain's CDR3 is CASGGGAGDSPLHF. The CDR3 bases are TGTGCCAGCGGGGGCGGCGCAGGGGATTCACCCCTCCACTTT.

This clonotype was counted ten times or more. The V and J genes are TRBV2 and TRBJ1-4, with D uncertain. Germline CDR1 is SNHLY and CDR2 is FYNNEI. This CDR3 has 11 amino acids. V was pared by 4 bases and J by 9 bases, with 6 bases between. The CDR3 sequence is CASSANKKLFF. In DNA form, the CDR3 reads TGTGCCAGCAGTGCTAACAAAAAACTGTTTTTT.

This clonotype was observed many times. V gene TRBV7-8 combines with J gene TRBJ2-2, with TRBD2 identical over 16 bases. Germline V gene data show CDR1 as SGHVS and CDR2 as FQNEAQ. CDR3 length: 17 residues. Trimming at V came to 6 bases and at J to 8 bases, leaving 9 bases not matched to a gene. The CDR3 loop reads CASSLWGLAGGPGELFF. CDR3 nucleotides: TGTGCCAGCAGTTTATGGGGACTAGCGGGGGGGCCGGGGGAGCTGTTTTTT.

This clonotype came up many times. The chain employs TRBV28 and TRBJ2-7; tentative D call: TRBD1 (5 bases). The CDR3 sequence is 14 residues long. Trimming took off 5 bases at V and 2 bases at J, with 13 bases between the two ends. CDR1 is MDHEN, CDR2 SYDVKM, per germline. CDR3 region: CASSQRTPTYEQYF. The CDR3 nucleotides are TGTGCCAGCAGTCAGAGGACACCTACCTACGAGCAGTACTTC.

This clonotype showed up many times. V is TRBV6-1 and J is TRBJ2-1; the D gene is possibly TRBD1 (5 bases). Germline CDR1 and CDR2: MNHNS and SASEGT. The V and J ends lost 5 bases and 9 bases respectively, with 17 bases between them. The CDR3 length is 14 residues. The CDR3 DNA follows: TGTGCCAGCAGTTCTAAACCCGGACATATTGAGCAGTTCTTC. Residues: CASSSKPGHIEQFF.

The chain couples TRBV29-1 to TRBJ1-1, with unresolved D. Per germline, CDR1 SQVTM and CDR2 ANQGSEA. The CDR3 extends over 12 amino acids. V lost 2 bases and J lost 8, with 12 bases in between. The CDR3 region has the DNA TGCAGCGTTGAACTCGTCGGTTTCGAAGCTTTCTTT. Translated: CSVELVGFEAFF. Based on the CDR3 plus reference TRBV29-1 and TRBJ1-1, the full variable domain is SAVISQKPSRDICQRGTSLTIQCQVDSQVTMMFWYRQQPGQSLTLIATANQGSEATYESGFVIDKFPISRPNLTFSTLTVSNMSPEDSSIYLCSVELVGFEAFFGQGTRLTVV.

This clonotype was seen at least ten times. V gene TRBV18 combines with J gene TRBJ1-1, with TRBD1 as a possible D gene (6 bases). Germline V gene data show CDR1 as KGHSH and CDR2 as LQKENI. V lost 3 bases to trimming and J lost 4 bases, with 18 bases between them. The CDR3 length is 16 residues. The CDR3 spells CASSPRTATQSTEAFF. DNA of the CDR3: TGTGCCAGCTCACCCCGGACAGCTACTCAGAGCACTGAAGCTTTCTTT. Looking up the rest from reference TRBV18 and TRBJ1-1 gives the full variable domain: NAGVMQNPRHLVRRRGQEARLRCSPMKGHSHVYWYRQLPEEGLKFMVYLQKENIIDESGMPKERFSAEFPKEGPSILRIQQVVRGDSAAYFCASSPRTATQSTEAFFGQGTRLTVV.

CDR3 protein: CSGGRVSEAFF. CDR3 nucleotides: TGCAGTGGGGGTAGGGTCTCTGAAGCTTTCTTT. V gene TRBV29-1 combines with J gene TRBJ1-1; TRBD1 might be the D (5 bases). This CDR3 has 11 residues. Germline CDR1 SQVTM, CDR2 ANQGSEA.

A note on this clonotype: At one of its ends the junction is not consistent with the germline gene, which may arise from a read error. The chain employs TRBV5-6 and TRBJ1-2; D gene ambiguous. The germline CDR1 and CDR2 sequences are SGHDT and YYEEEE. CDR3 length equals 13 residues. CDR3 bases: TGTGTCAGCAGCTTGTGGGATTCACATGGCTACACCTTC. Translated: CVSSLWDSHGYTF.

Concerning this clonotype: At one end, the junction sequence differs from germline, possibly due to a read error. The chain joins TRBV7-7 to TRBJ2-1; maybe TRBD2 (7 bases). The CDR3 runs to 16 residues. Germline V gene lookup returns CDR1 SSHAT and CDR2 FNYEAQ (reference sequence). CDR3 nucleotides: TGTGCTAGCAGCGCCCATCCCTCGGCGGGGGCGGATGAGCAGTTCTTC. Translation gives CASSAHPSAGADEQFF.

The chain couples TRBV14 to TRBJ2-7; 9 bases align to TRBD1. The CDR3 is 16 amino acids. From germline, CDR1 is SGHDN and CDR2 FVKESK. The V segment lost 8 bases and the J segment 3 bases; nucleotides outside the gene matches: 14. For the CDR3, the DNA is TGTGCCAGCTCACCTCCTGGGACAGGGAGCGGCTACGAGCAGTACTTC. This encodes CASSPPGTGSGYEQYF.

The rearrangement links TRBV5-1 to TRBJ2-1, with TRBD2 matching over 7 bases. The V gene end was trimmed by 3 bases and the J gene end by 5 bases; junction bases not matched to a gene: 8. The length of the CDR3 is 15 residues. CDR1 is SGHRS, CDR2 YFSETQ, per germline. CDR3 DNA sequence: TGCGCCAGCAGCTCAGGGAGGGTTCGGGACAATGAGCAGTTCTTC. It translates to CASSSGRVRDNEQFF.

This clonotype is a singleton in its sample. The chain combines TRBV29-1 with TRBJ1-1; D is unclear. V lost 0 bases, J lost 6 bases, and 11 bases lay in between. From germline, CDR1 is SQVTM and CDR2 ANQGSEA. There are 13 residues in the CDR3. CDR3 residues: CSVEDQADAEAFF. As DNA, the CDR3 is TGCAGCGTTGAAGATCAGGCTGACGCTGAAGCTTTCTTT. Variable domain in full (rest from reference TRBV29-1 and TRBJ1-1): SAVISQKPSRDICQRGTSLTIQCQVDSQVTMMFWYRQQPGQSLTLIATANQGSEATYESGFVIDKFPISRPNLTFSTLTVSNMSPEDSSIYLCSVEDQADAEAFFGQGTRLTVV.

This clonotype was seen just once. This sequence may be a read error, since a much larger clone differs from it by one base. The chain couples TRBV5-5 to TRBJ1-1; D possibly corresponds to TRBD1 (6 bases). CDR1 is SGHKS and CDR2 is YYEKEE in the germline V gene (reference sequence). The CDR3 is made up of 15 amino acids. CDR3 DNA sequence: TGTGCCAGCAGTTTAGGGGCGGCGGGGGACACTGAAGCTCTCTTT. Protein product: CASSLGAAGDTEALF.

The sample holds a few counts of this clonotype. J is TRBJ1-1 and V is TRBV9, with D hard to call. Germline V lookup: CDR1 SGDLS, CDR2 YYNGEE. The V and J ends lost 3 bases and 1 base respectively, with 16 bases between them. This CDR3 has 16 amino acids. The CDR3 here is CASSEGYQTSNTEAFF. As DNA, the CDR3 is TGTGCCAGCAGCGAAGGATACCAGACCTCGAACACTGAAGCTTTCTTT.

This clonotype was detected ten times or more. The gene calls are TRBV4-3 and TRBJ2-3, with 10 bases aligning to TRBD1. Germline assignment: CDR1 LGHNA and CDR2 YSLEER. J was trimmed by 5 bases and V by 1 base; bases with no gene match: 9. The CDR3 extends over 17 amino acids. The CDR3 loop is CASSQAPGTGARDTQYF. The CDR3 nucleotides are TGCGCCAGCAGCCAAGCCCCCGGGACAGGGGCCAGAGATACGCAGTATTTT.

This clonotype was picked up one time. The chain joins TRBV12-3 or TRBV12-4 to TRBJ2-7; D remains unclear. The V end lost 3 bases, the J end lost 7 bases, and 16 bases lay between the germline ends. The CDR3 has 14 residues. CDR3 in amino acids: CASSLSLRLGEQYF. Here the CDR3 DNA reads TGTGCCAGCAGTTTGTCCCTCCGGTTGGGGGAGCAGTACTTC.